This TCR beta chain originates from a study of naive and memory T cell subsets. General study findings and limits: Naive repertoires, especially CD8, held a few larger clonotypes, possibly memory cells re-expressing CD45RA.

To note about this clonotype: Its antigen is not known.

Both TRBC1 and TRBC2 were covered by a beta constant-region primer of two equimolar oligonucleotides. Nested alpha and beta constant-region primers with the SP2 primer drove four PCR rounds on ligated cDNA. One entry per CDR3 protein, called by TCRdb with MiXCR from the UMI-ligation and nested PCR reads. The sample contains 120,000 to 150,000 distinct CDR3 sequences, approximately 21% of which appear only once. The sequence came from a human donor in good health. The sample comprised naive CD8+ T cells from blood.

The CDR3 here is CASSPTPTSRYEQYF. The CDR3 DNA sequence: TGTGCCAGCAGTCCCACCCCGACTAGTCGCTACGAGCAGTACTTC. This sequence joins TRBV28 and TRBJ2-7, with D possibly TRBD2 on 6 matching bases. V gave up 5 bases and J gave up 3 bases, with 17 bases separating them. Germline CDR1 is MDHEN and CDR2 is SYDVKM. The CDR3 covers 15 residues.